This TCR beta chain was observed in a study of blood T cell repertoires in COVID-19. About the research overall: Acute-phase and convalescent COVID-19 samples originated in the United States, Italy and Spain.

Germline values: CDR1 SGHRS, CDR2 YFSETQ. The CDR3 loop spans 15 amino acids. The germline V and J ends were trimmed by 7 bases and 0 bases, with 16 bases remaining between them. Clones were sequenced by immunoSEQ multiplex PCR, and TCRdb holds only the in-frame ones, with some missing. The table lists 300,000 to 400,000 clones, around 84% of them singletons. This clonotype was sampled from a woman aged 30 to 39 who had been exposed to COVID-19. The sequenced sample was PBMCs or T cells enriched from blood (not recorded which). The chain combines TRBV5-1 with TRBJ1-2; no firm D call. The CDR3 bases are TGCGCCAGCCGGTCCGAGCCAAACTCTAACTATGGCTACACCTTC. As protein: CASRSEPNSNYGYTF.